This T cell receptor (beta chain) is from a study of shared clonotypes between healthy human individuals (dated by TCRdb to 2019 to 2021). Study-wide context: The cohort included three men and a couple of women between 18 and 49 years of age. For each donor, three plates each were used for CD4 naive and CD4 memory, two plates were used for CD8 naive, and one plate was used for CD8 memory. Blood TCR repertoires of a handful of healthy adults were deeply sequenced to estimate repertoire size and the extent of clonotype sharing between individuals. To increase sequencing depth and limit assay-specific biases, TCR repertoire library preparation and sequencing were carried out by different laboratories using diverse techniques. Each donor's leukapheresis produced roughly between roughly 0.85 and 9.5 billion PBMCs. Overall study results and their limits: Approximately 5% of naive CD4, 3.5% of naive CD8, 2% to 2.5% of memory CD4, and over 0.35% of memory CD8 clonotypes were shared across several donors. Based on pairwise subsampling, the degree of clonotype sharing among donors was expected to be affected by sequencing depth. The genetic and exposure-history diversity represented was limited by the small number of donors. Larger estimated clonotype richness was generally found for naive subsets than for memory subsets. Sampling was limited to blood, and TCR repertoires in tissue likely differ from TCR repertoires in blood. Even with the large sequencing depth, rarefaction of the sorted-subset datasets indicated that sequencing was incomplete. Higher generation probabilities were observed for clonotypes shared by all four sorted-subset donors than for non-shared clonotypes.

The CDR3 has 16 amino acids, counting the end cysteine and phenylalanine. Only the CDR3 region is kept as DNA, spanning 48 bases read in frame from base 1. As encoded in the germline V gene (reference sequence), CDR1 is LNHDA while CDR2 is SQIVND. Germline trimming amounts to 5 bases on V and 3 bases on J, with 9 as the count of junction bases outside the gene matches. The donors were healthy, HIV-negative adults with no recently reported acute infections or vaccinations. Only Caucasian adults living in Nashville, Tennessee, USA were represented among the donors. CD4+ T cells were enriched through magnetic negative selection, after which naive cells were positively selected on CD45RA and the remaining negative fraction served as the memory subset. Blood was collected by leukapheresis, and PBMCs were isolated by Ficoll-Histopaque density gradient centrifugation and then cryopreserved in liquid nitrogen vapor phase. Analytical flow cytometry was used to check the purity and quantity of every magnetically sorted T cell population. Each sorted fraction had its genomic DNA isolated and then quantified by UV absorbance on a Nanodrop 2000c.

On this clone itself: Its antigen is not yet known. No much larger clone exists at a distance of one base, and base qualities are not known.

Using the deep immunoSEQ assay, multiplex PCR amplified TCR CDR3 regions from genomic DNA. Extracted genomic DNA from each cell subset was distributed evenly across all wells of several immunoSEQ 96-well plates, and each plate was treated as a replicate. For sorted subsets, approximately 210 ng genomic DNA, equal to 25,000 to 35,000 T cell genomes, was loaded into each replicate PCR. Purified libraries were measured with a Qubit 3.0 fluorometer, size-checked on a Bioanalyzer 2100, and measured again with the KAPA Library Quantification kit. Every immunoSEQ 96-well plate was sequenced on a dedicated single-read 150-cycle Illumina NextSeq 550 flow cell. From the authors' description of their analysis: Because only junctional sequences without quality scores were contained in the immunoSEQ output, filtering matching that applied to full-length reads could not be performed. To assign V/J genes and CDR3, sequences were annotated using PyIR, a Python wrapper for IgBLAST v1.9, with IMGT germline references. Reads were removed for weak V/J assignments (E-value above 1e-6), missing CDR3, stop codons, out-of-frame junctions, or ambiguous translated residues. V3J clonotypes were defined by identical inferred V gene, J gene, and CDR3 amino acid sequence. Percentage overlap between repertoires was calculated by dividing the number of shared unique clonotypes by the size of the smaller repertoire. Repertoire richness was assessed with RTK rarefaction, the Chao1 estimator, and Recon v2.1 estimates of unobserved clonotypes. Generation probabilities for all TCRbeta clonotypes obtained by the gDNA method from several donors were computed using OLGA. What TCRdb holds here is the immuneACCESS table cut down to in-frame rearrangements. Part of the clones is not present; checked against another copy, under half of the missing clones reflect an unresolved V gene, and the others are unexplained. V and J calls and clone size are as listed in that table; D and trimming were resolved from the DNA. The sample table records under 1,100,000 clones; roughly 80% of these occur just once. Of the sample, about 1.5% falls within the top ten clones.

The sequence derives from a man between 18 and 35 years old in good health. This sequence uses TRBV19 and TRBJ2-7; the central 11 bases match TRBD2. Specimen: memory CD4+ T cells sorted from blood. In light of the paper, this sample's cell subset or site label describes: CD45RA-negative fraction. The DNA sequence is TGTGCCAGTAGTTCCTCGACTAGCGGGGTCTACTACGAGCAGTACTTC. Its protein product is CASSSSTSGVYYEQYF.